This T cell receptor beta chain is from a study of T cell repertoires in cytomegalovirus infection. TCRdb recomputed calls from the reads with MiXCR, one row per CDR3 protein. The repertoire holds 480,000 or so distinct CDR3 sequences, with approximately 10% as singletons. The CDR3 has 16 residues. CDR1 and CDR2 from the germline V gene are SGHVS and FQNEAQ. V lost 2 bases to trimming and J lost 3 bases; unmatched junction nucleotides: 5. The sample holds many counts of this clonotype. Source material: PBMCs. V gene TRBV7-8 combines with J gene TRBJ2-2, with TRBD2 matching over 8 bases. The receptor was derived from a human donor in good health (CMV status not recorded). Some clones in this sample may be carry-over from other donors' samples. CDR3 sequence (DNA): TGTGCCAGCAGCTTATTCACGGGGGGGTACACCGGGGAGCTGTTTTTT. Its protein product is CASSLFTGGYTGELFF.